These 29 T cell receptor beta chains were all obtained from the same sample, sequenced in a study of blood T cell repertoires in COVID-19. Sequencing used immunoSEQ multiplex PCR; TCRdb keeps in-frame clones, though not all of them. The sample consists of fewer than 250,000 clones, roughly 86% of them appearing once. Sequencing was done on a sample of peripheral blood. The receptors come from a woman between 40 and 50 years old with acute or convalescent COVID-19.

The DNA of the CDR3 is TGTGCCAGCAGTCAGGGGAACGAGCAGTACTTC. Its translation: CASSQGNEQYF. The chain links TRBV12-3 or TRBV12-4 to TRBJ2-7, with D possibly matching TRBD1 (6 bases). The CDR3 length is 11 residues. V was clipped by 5 bases and J by 5 bases, with 7 bases between them.

This clone has just one count. The CDR3, as DNA: TGTGCCAGCAGCTTAGCCGGGACAGCGAGCTATAATCAGCCCCAGCATTTT. Amino acids: CASSLAGTASYNQPQHF. V and J are TRBV7-2 and TRBJ1-5; 7 bases are shared with TRBD1. Unmatched junction bases numbered 9, after V lost 0 bases and J lost 4 bases. CDR1 and CDR2 from the germline V gene are SGHTA and FQGNSA. The CDR3 is 17 amino acids.

The rearrangement links TRBV11-3 to TRBJ2-1; 10 nucleotides align to TRBD2. V shed 2 bases and J 0 bases; nucleotides not matched to a gene: 13. CDR1 and CDR2 (germline): SGHNT, YENEEA. The CDR3 extends over 20 amino acids. Here the CDR3 DNA reads TGTGCCAGCAGCTTACCCCCCTACCCAGCGGGGGGGAGCTCCTACAATGAGCAGTTCTTC. Translating it yields CASSLPPYPAGGSSYNEQFF.

The rearrangement uses TRBV18 and TRBJ2-3, with 8 bases lining up with TRBD1. Germline loops: CDR1 KGHSH, CDR2 LQKENI. The CDR3 is 16 residues long. The junction had 9 bases not matched to a gene; V was cut back by 5 bases and J by 2 bases. The CDR3 DNA reads TGTGCCAGCTCAGAACAGGGGGTTTCGAACACAGATACGCAGTATTTT. Protein product: CASSEQGVSNTDTQYF. The entire variable domain, with the rest obtained from reference TRBV18 and TRBJ2-3, is as follows: NAGVMQNPRHLVRRRGQEARLRCSPMKGHSHVYWYRQLPEEGLKFMVYLQKENIIDESGMPKERFSAEFPKEGPSILRIQQVVRGDSAAYFCASSEQGVSNTDTQYFGPGTRLTVL.

This clone has more than one count but fewer than ten. This chain links TRBV6-2 or TRBV6-3 with TRBJ2-1; D possibly corresponds to TRBD1 (5 bases). Trimming removed 5 bases from V and 0 bases from J, with 14 bases in between. The CDR3 totals 16 residues. Germline V lookup: CDR1 MNHEY, CDR2 SVGEGT. The CDR3 here is CASSLGAPSSYNEQFF. In DNA form, the CDR3 reads TGTGCCAGCAGTCTTGGGGCTCCAAGCTCCTACAATGAGCAGTTCTTC.

The V gene is TRBV27, the J gene TRBJ1-2; D is uncertain. Germline lookup yields CDR1 MNHEY and CDR2 SMNVEV (reference sequence). This CDR3 region has 14 residues. Trimming left V 5 bases short and J 2 bases short, with 12 bases between. This CDR3 is CASSIGRENYGYTF. CDR3 DNA sequence: TGTGCCAGCAGTATTGGACGGGAAAACTATGGCTACACCTTC.

This clone showed up just once. This rearrangement joins TRBV14 to TRBJ2-7; D ambiguous. CDR1 is SGHDN and CDR2 is FVKESK in the germline V gene. The CDR3 extends over 15 amino acids. The ends were cut back, 2 bases at V and 1 base at J, with 12 bases in the middle. The CDR3 protein is CASSQWAVFSYEQYF. CDR3 nucleotides: TGTGCCAGCAGCCAATGGGCAGTTTTTTCCTACGAGCAGTACTTC.

This clone showed up just once. This rearrangement joins TRBV5-1 to TRBJ2-1; 12 bases match TRBD1. This CDR3 region has 17 residues. Germline V CDR1 and CDR2: SGHRS, YFSETQ. Losses at the gene ends were 6 bases for V and 8 bases for J; bases not matched to a gene: 15. The CDR3 DNA reads TGCGCCAGCAACCCGTTAACGCCGGGACAGGGGGCAGATGAGCAGTTCTTC. This codes for CASNPLTPGQGADEQFF.

This clone showed up just once. This sequence joins TRBV11-2 and TRBJ2-3, with TRBD2 matching 8 bases. The ends lost 6 bases at V and 0 bases at J; junction bases unmatched: 8. This CDR3 has 16 amino acids. Germline V gene data show CDR1 as SGHAT and CDR2 as FQNNGV. DNA of the CDR3: TGTGCCAGCAGTCGAGTTAGCGGGGCTAGCACAGATACGCAGTATTTT. Protein: CASSRVSGASTDTQYF.

J is TRBJ1-5 and V is TRBV30; tentatively, D is TRBD1 (5 bases). The V end lost 2 bases, the J end lost 2 bases, and 7 bases lay between the germline ends. The CDR3 sequence is 13 residues long. Germline CDR1 GTSNPN, CDR2 SVGIG (reference sequence). Written as DNA, the CDR3 is TGTGCCTGGAGTCTCAGGGGCAATCAGCCCCAGCATTTT. Protein sequence: CAWSLRGNQPQHF. The whole variable domain, filled in from reference TRBV30 and TRBJ1-5, reads SQTIHQWPATLVQPVGSPLSLECTVEGTSNPNLYWYRQAAGRGLQLLFYSVGIGQISSEVPQNLSASRPQDRQFILSSKKLLLSDSGFYLCAWSLRGNQPQHFGDGTRLSIL.

This clone was seen only once. The CDR3 nucleotides read TGTGCCAGCAGTTACTCGAACAGCGGGAGGGGCGAGCAGTACTTC. Its translation: CASSYSNSGRGEQYF. This chain connects TRBV6-2 or TRBV6-3 to TRBJ2-7, with 10 bases fitting TRBD2. The CDR3 has 15 amino acids. Germline loops: CDR1 MNHEY, CDR2 SVGEGT. The V gene end was trimmed by 0 bases and the J gene end by 6 bases; junction bases not matched to a gene: 5.

In DNA form, the CDR3 reads TGTGCCAGCAGCCCAGCAGGACAGTTCAACTATGGCTACACCTTC. Residues: CASSPAGQFNYGYTF. J is TRBJ1-2 and V is TRBV3-1 (or the pseudogene TRBV3-2); D is perhaps TRBD1 (6 bases). Between the trimmed V and J ends, which lost 4 bases and 2 bases, there was a span of 14 bases. There are 15 residues in the CDR3. Germline V gene sequence: CDR1 LGHDT, CDR2 YNNKEL (reference sequence).

The V call is TRBV11-1, the J call TRBJ2-1; D gene unclear. From germline, CDR1 is SGHAT and CDR2 FQDESV (reference sequence). The V end was cut by 1 base, the J end by 3 bases, with 4 bases between. CDR3 length: 13 residues. The CDR3 region is CASSLELYNEQFF. The CDR3 nucleotides read TGTGCCAGCAGCTTAGAACTCTACAATGAGCAGTTCTTC.

The CDR3 region is CASSLYISGTHNSPLHF. The CDR3 DNA reads as TGTGCCAGCAGCTTGTATATTTCGGGAACACATAATTCACCCCTCCACTTT. The chain is built from TRBV5-6 and TRBJ1-6; D uncertain. V gave up 1 base and J gave up 5 bases, with 16 bases separating them. Germline CDR1 is SGHDT and CDR2 is YYEEEE. The CDR3 runs 17 residues.

This chain connects TRBV11-2 to TRBJ1-4; 7 bases agree with TRBD1. Trimming at V came to 3 bases and at J to 2 bases, leaving 3 bases not matched to a gene. The CDR3 runs 15 residues. CDR1 and CDR2 (germline): SGHAT, FQNNGV. CDR3: CASSLRGRTNEKLFF. The DNA of the CDR3 is TGTGCCAGCAGCTTGAGGGGGCGGACTAATGAAAAACTGTTTTTT.

This clone was picked up one time. As DNA, the CDR3 is TGTGCCAGCAGCTCTTCCCTAACAGGGGGGTATGGCTACACCTTC. This encodes CASSSSLTGGYGYTF. The chain carries TRBV14 and TRBJ1-2; 8 nucleotides agree with TRBD1. The germline V gene encodes CDR1 SGHDN and CDR2 FVKESK. V lost 5 bases and J lost 5; bases outside the gene matches: 10. This CDR3 has 15 amino acids.

The genes are TRBV15 and TRBJ2-2, with 10 positions matching TRBD1. Germline-derived CDR1 and CDR2 are LNHNV and YYDKDF (reference sequence). J gave up 4 bases and V 0 bases, and 2 bases lay outside the gene matches. This CDR3 contains 16 residues. The CDR3 loop is CATSRETGGFTGELFF. The CDR3 region has the DNA TGTGCCACCAGCAGAGAGACAGGGGGCTTCACCGGGGAGCTGTTTTTT.

This clone occurred a few times. The chain uses TRBV6-1 and TRBJ2-2; the match to TRBD1 covers 11 bases. The CDR3 length is 16 residues. Germline CDR1 reads MNHNS; CDR2 reads SASEGT. J was trimmed by 4 bases and V by 2 bases; bases with no gene match: 3. The CDR3 DNA sequence: TGTGCCAGCAGTGAACGGGACAGGGGGAGCACCGGGGAGCTGTTTTTT. Protein sequence: CASSERDRGSTGELFF.

The chain couples TRBV5-6 to TRBJ2-7, with D possibly matching TRBD1 (5 bases). The germline V and J ends were trimmed by 4 bases and 0 bases, with 11 bases remaining between them. This CDR3 region has 14 residues. Germline CDR1 and CDR2: SGHDT and YYEEEE. The CDR3 loop is CASSGYRSSYEQYF. CDR3 in DNA: TGTGCCAGCAGCGGGTACAGGAGCTCCTACGAGCAGTACTTC.

This clone was recorded once. The junction and the germline gene differ at one end; a read error may be behind it. The CDR3 nucleotides are TGCAGCGCTGAACAGGGAAACACCATATATTTT. Encoded protein: CSAEQGNTIYF. V is TRBV29-1 and J is TRBJ1-3; D is undetermined. The length of the CDR3 is 11 residues. Germline V CDR1 and CDR2: SQVTM, ANQGSEA.

This chain joins TRBV7-7 and TRBJ2-5, with 7 positions matching TRBD1. V was pared by 5 bases and J by 0 bases, with 3 bases of the junction left unmatched. This CDR3 has 14 residues. Per the germline V gene, CDR1 is SSHAT and CDR2 is FNYEAQ (reference sequence). The CDR3 sequence: CASSLGTDQETQYF. CDR3 nucleotide sequence: TGTGCCAGCAGCCTAGGGACAGACCAAGAGACCCAGTACTTC. Together with reference TRBV7-7 and TRBJ2-5, the CDR3 gives the full variable domain: GAGVSQSPRYKVTKRGQDVTLRCDPISSHATLYWYQQALGQGPEFLTYFNYEAQPDKSGLPSDRFSAERPEGSISTLTIQRTEQRDSAMYRCASSLGTDQETQYFGPGTRLLVL.

The chain employs TRBV6-4 and TRBJ2-7; a weak D match, TRBD1 (6 bases). Germline lookup yields CDR1 MRHNA and CDR2 SNTAGT. This CDR3 comprises 14 residues. The V gene lost 5 bases and the J gene lost 0 bases, with 11 bases spanning the gap. The CDR3 region has the DNA TGTGCCAGCAGTCCTGACAGGCTCTCCTACGAGCAGTACTTC. This encodes CASSPDRLSYEQYF.

The DNA of the CDR3 is TGTGCCAGCAGCCTCAGGCGGGAGTTATTGGAGACCCAGTACTTC. It specifies CASSLRRELLETQYF. The chain has TRBV7-8 and TRBJ2-5; 7 bases are a match to TRBD2. The V gene end was trimmed by 5 bases and the J gene end by 5 bases; junction bases not matched to a gene: 11. Germline V gene lookup returns CDR1 SGHVS and CDR2 FQNEAQ. This CDR3 comprises 15 residues.

The genes are TRBV5-3 and TRBJ2-4, with 8 bases matching TRBD2. TRBV5-3 falls under the ORF class, with uncertain function. V trimming: 1 base; J trimming: 2 bases; junction bases outside the gene matches: 5. The CDR3 extends over 16 amino acids. The CDR3, as DNA: TGTGCCAGAAGCTTGCACAGCGGGAGCTCCAAAAACATTCAGTACTTC. Protein product: CARSLHSGSSKNIQYF.

The chain joins TRBV4-1 to TRBJ2-3, with 7 nucleotides matching TRBD2. CDR3 length equals 16 residues. V was pared by 4 bases and J by 1 base, with 8 bases of the junction left unmatched. Germline V lookup: CDR1 MGHRA, CDR2 YSYEKL. The CDR3 DNA is TGCGCCAGCAGCCTGGGAGAGGCGGGGGGCACAGATACGCAGTATTTT. Translation gives CASSLGEAGGTDTQYF.

The chain employs TRBV27 and TRBJ2-7; the D is unclear. CDR1 MNHEY and CDR2 SMNVEV come from the germline V gene (reference sequence). V was clipped by 5 bases and J by 0 bases, with 2 bases between them. This CDR3 region has 11 residues. This chain's CDR3 is CASSLSYEQYF. Here the CDR3 DNA reads TGTGCCAGCAGTCTCTCCTACGAGCAGTACTTC.

The genes are TRBV24-1 and TRBJ1-5; D is possibly TRBD1 (6 bases). The germline V gene has CDR1 KGHDR and CDR2 SFDVKD. Between the trimmed V and J ends, which lost 5 bases and 3 bases, there was a span of 10 bases. The CDR3 is 14 amino acids. CDR3 sequence reads: CATSGTGPNQPQHF. Here the CDR3 DNA reads TGTGCCACCAGTGGTACAGGGCCCAATCAGCCCCAGCATTTT.

The chain couples TRBV4-2 to TRBJ2-2; D is undetermined. The CDR3 has 15 amino acids. Germline CDR1 is LGHNA and CDR2 is YNFKEQ. Trimming took 0 bases from V and 5 from J, leaving 10 bases between them. This chain's CDR3 is CASSQDLSRTGELFF. CDR3 DNA: TGTGCCAGCAGCCAAGATCTGTCCCGGACCGGGGAGCTGTTTTTT.

This clone was recorded only once. This chain links TRBV9 with TRBJ2-7; a weak D match, TRBD1 (6 bases). V lost 0 bases and J lost 1, with 8 bases in between. CDR1 and CDR2 (germline): SGDLS, YYNGEE. The CDR3 consists of 14 residues. In DNA form, the CDR3 reads TGTGCCAGCAGCGTAGCGGGACAATCCTACGAGCAGTACTTC. It codes for CASSVAGQSYEQYF.